The next 25 T cell receptor beta chains were all read from a single sample in a study of shared clonotypes between healthy human individuals. Data came from immunoSEQ multiplex PCR; TCRdb stores just in-frame clones and leaves some out. Of around 720,000 clones in the sample, approximately 73% were seen once. Sample: memory CD4+ T cells sorted from blood. Subset in this sample: CD45RA-negative fraction. These receptor sequences come from a woman in her twenties or thirties in good health.

The CDR3 nucleotides are TGTGCCAGCTCACCACTATCCGGGACAGGGGACGAGCAGTACTTC. As protein: CASSPLSGTGDEQYF. This rearrangement joins TRBV18 to TRBJ2-7; 10 nucleotides match TRBD1. Trimming took 1 base from V and 5 from J; bases not matched to a gene: 5. CDR3 length: 15 residues. Looked up from germline, CDR1 is KGHSH and CDR2 is LQKENI.

This rearrangement joins TRBV19 to TRBJ2-2, with 14 bases aligning to TRBD2. The CDR3 is made up of 16 amino acids. CDR1 and CDR2 from the germline V gene are LNHDA and SQIVND (reference sequence). After removal of 3 bases from V and 7 bases from J, the junction contained 4 bases not matched to a gene. CDR3 DNA sequence: TGTGCCAGTAGTATCGGGACTAGCGGGAGTAACGGGGAGCTGTTTTTT. Encoded protein: CASSIGTSGSNGELFF. Using reference TRBV19 and TRBJ2-2 for the parts outside the CDR3, the full variable domain is DGGITQSPKYLFRKEGQNVTLSCEQNLNHDAMYWYRQDPGQGLRLIYYSQIVNDFQKGDIAEGYSVSREKKESFPLTVTSAQKNPTAFYLCASSIGTSGSNGELFFGEGSRLTVL.

This clone was recorded a few times. A much larger clone sits a single nucleotide away, making a read error possible. The same CDR3 can be traced to other DNA sequences in this sample. The chain employs TRBV4-1 and TRBJ1-5; possibly TRBD1 for D (5 bases). Trimming stripped 0 bases from V and 2 bases from J, with 5 bases between. This CDR3 is built from 14 residues. The germline gives CDR1 MGHRA, CDR2 YSYEKL. CDR3: CASSQEQGNQPQHF. The CDR3 DNA follows: TGCGCCAGCAGCCAAGAACAGGGCAATCAGCCCCAGCATTTT.

Of note for this clone: The sample carries other DNA sequences with the same CDR3. The rearrangement joins TRBV5-1 to TRBJ1-3; D gene uncertain. From germline, CDR1 is SGHRS and CDR2 YFSETQ. This CDR3 has 15 residues. V was shortened by 0 bases and J by 1 base, with 8 bases between the two germline ends. CDR3 nucleotides: TGCGCCAGCAGCTTGGGATCGGGGTCTGGAAACACCATATATTTT. Translating gives CASSLGSGSGNTIYF.

This chain uses TRBV20-1 with TRBJ2-1; D unclear. V was trimmed by 5 bases and J by 6 bases, leaving 8 bases between them. Germline V gene data show CDR1 as DFQATT and CDR2 as SNEGSKA (reference sequence). This CDR3 spans 11 amino acids. DNA of the CDR3: TGCAGTGCTCTTTTCGGCAATGAGCAGTTCTTC. It encodes CSALFGNEQFF.

V is TRBV5-3 and J is TRBJ2-7; tentatively, D is TRBD2 (6 bases). TRBV5-3 is an ORF; its function is uncertain. V was trimmed by 7 bases and J by 6 bases, leaving 23 bases between them. The CDR3 contains 15 residues. The CDR3: CARRWRAGPKLEQYF. In DNA, the CDR3 is TGTGCCAGACGGTGGAGGGCGGGCCCGAAGCTCGAGCAGTACTTC.

This chain uses TRBV5-1 with TRBJ1-1; no clear D gene. Between the trimmed V and J ends, which lost 1 base and 0 bases, there was a span of 13 bases. This CDR3 has 16 residues. CDR1 is SGHRS, CDR2 YFSETQ, per germline. CDR3 DNA sequence: TGCGCCAGCAGCTTGAGGTTCGGGTACATGAACACTGAAGCTTTCTTT. Translated: CASSLRFGYMNTEAFF.

The V and J genes are TRBV6-1 and TRBJ2-3; tentative D call: TRBD2 (6 bases). This CDR3 comprises 15 residues. Trimming removed 2 bases at V and 3 bases at J, with 12 bases between. CDR1 and CDR2 from the germline V gene are MNHNS and SASEGT. The CDR3 protein is CASSENQGGTDTQYF. The CDR3 region has the DNA TGTGCCAGCAGTGAAAATCAGGGAGGAACAGATACGCAGTATTTT.

The V gene is TRBV13, the J gene TRBJ2-5, with D tentatively TRBD1 or TRBD2 (6 bases each). The CDR3 consists of 16 residues. Germline V gene lookup returns CDR1 PRHDT and CDR2 FYEKMQ (reference sequence). Trimming cost V 5 bases and J 3 bases, with 19 bases left between them. The CDR3 region is CASSPSRRGQEETQYF. For the CDR3, the DNA is TGTGCCAGCAGCCCCTCAAGGCGGGGACAAGAAGAGACCCAGTACTTC. Filled out from reference TRBV13 and TRBJ2-5, the complete variable domain reads AAGVIQSPRHLIKEKRETATLKCYPIPRHDTVYWYQQGPGQDPQFLISFYEKMQSDKGSIPDRFSAQQFSDYHSELNMSSLELGDSALYFCASSPSRRGQEETQYFGPGTRLLVL.

V usage is TRBV6-5 and J usage is TRBJ2-7; D unclear. Trimming removed 5 bases from V and 7 bases from J, with 9 bases in between. The CDR3 has 11 amino acids. Germline V gene lookup returns CDR1 MNHEY and CDR2 SVGAGI. The CDR3 nucleotides read TGTGCCAGCAGTGAAGGCGCTGAGCAGTACTTC. Amino acids: CASSEGAEQYF.

This clone was observed a single time. The V call is TRBV19, the J call TRBJ1-5; no reliable D call. Germline V lookup: CDR1 LNHDA, CDR2 SQIVND (reference sequence). CDR3 length equals 15 residues. V was cut by 6 bases and J by 6 bases, with 18 bases left in between. The CDR3: CASSLPPAGSQPQHF. The DNA of the CDR3 is TGTGCCAGTAGCCTTCCCCCTGCGGGCAGTCAGCCCCAGCATTTT.

V usage is TRBV18 and J usage is TRBJ1-4; D gene ambiguous. CDR1 is KGHSH and CDR2 is LQKENI in the germline V gene. CDR3 size: 14 residues. Trimming stripped 3 bases from V and 8 bases from J, with 13 bases between. CDR3 sequence (DNA): TGTGCCAGCTCACCGGAGGGTCTGTGGGAAAAACTGTTTTTT. The encoded protein is CASSPEGLWEKLFF.

This clone was counted only a few times. The chain joins TRBV4-2 to TRBJ2-7, with 7 positions matching TRBD1. The CDR3 is 15 residues long. In germline, CDR1 is LGHNA, CDR2 YNFKEQ. With 6 bases clipped from V and 2 bases from J, the junction kept 10 bases outside the gene matches. Written as DNA, the CDR3 is TGTGCCAGCAGTCACTCAAGGGGGCTCACCTACGAGCAGTACTTC. It translates to CASSHSRGLTYEQYF.

This clone was counted only a few times. The rearrangement uses TRBV2 and TRBJ1-1, with TRBD1 identical over 7 bases. Germline V gene lookup returns CDR1 SNHLY and CDR2 FYNNEI. The CDR3 runs to 14 residues. Unmatched junction bases numbered 5, after V lost 7 bases and J lost 0 bases. The CDR3 nucleotides read TGTGCCAGCACCGGGACAGAATTGAACACTGAAGCTTTCTTT. Its protein is CASTGTELNTEAFF.

The rearrangement uses TRBV2 and TRBJ1-1; D ambiguous. Germline V CDR1 and CDR2: SNHLY, FYNNEI. CDR3 length: 15 residues. Trimming took 3 bases from V and 0 from J, leaving 11 bases between them. DNA for the CDR3: TGTGCCAGCAGTGACTTAGGGCAGATGAACACTGAAGCTTTCTTT. Translated, it gives CASSDLGQMNTEAFF.

Many counts were recorded for this clone. The chain has TRBV5-1 and TRBJ2-7; 10 bases agree with TRBD1. Germline V CDR1 and CDR2: SGHRS, YFSETQ. This CDR3 has 16 amino acids. The V segment lost 4 bases and the J segment 4 bases; nucleotides outside the gene matches: 11. The CDR3 DNA sequence: TGCGCCAGCAGCCCCTGGCGGACAGGGGGTGGTTACGAGCAGTACTTC. Its protein product is CASSPWRTGGGYEQYF.

This clone was counted only a few times. In DNA, the CDR3 is TGTGCCAGCCACTTAAGAGAGAGAAACACCATATATTTT. It is translated as CASHLRERNTIYF. This chain links TRBV28 with TRBJ1-3; D not resolved. The germline CDR1 and CDR2 sequences are MDHEN and SYDVKM. The CDR3 consists of 13 residues. V was clipped by 8 bases and J by 5 bases, with 13 bases between them.

This clone occurred many times. The genes are TRBV6-1 and TRBJ2-6; TRBD1 might be the D (6 bases). The CDR3 sequence is 17 residues long. V lost 0 bases and J 0 bases, leaving 9 bases between the germline ends. CDR1 is MNHNS, CDR2 SASEGT, per germline. The CDR3 region is CASSEALGHSGANVLTF. In DNA, the CDR3 is TGTGCCAGCAGTGAAGCGCTGGGACACTCTGGGGCCAACGTCCTGACTTTC.

The chain carries TRBV7-2 and TRBJ2-2; D is unclear. Trimming cost V 7 bases and J 0 bases, with 12 bases left between them. There are 15 residues in the CDR3. Germline V gene lookup returns CDR1 SGHTA and CDR2 FQGNSA. The DNA of the CDR3 is TGTGCCAGCAACGTGTGGGCAACGAACACCGGGGAGCTGTTTTTT. Its protein is CASNVWATNTGELFF.

With regard to this clone: Distinct nucleotide sequences in the sample also encode this CDR3. The V call is TRBV14, the J call TRBJ2-3; TRBD2 matches at 9 bases. CDR3 length equals 15 residues. V dropped 3 bases and J dropped 1; count of bases not matched to a gene: 2. The germline gives CDR1 SGHDN, CDR2 FVKESK. CDR3 residues: CASSHRLAGTDTQYF. The CDR3 DNA sequence: TGTGCCAGCAGCCACCGACTAGCGGGCACAGATACGCAGTATTTT.

This chain connects TRBV19 to TRBJ2-3; D possibly corresponds to TRBD1 (5 bases). This CDR3 has 13 amino acids. Looked up from germline, CDR1 is LNHDA and CDR2 is SQIVND (reference sequence). Trimming removed 5 bases at V and 4 bases at J, with 10 bases between. The CDR3 DNA reads as TGTGCCAGTAGTTACGGACACCCAGATACGCAGTATTTT. Residues: CASSYGHPDTQYF. Full variable domain (rest looked up from reference TRBV19 and TRBJ2-3): DGGITQSPKYLFRKEGQNVTLSCEQNLNHDAMYWYRQDPGQGLRLIYYSQIVNDFQKGDIAEGYSVSREKKESFPLTVTSAQKNPTAFYLCASSYGHPDTQYFGPGTRLTVL.

This chain uses TRBV7-7 with TRBJ2-1, with unresolved D. The CDR3 length is 13 residues. V gave up 5 bases and J gave up 5 bases, with 10 bases separating them. Germline V gene sequence: CDR1 SSHAT, CDR2 FNYEAQ (reference sequence). The CDR3 nucleotides read TGTGCCAGCAGCATCTCCGAAGACAATGAGCAGTTCTTC. Protein product: CASSISEDNEQFF.

The chain links TRBV30 to TRBJ1-4, with TRBD1 matching over 9 bases. Germline CDR1 GTSNPN, CDR2 SVGIG (reference sequence). CDR3 length: 18 residues. V shed 2 bases and J 8 bases; nucleotides not matched to a gene: 18. Here the CDR3 DNA reads TGTGCCTGGAGTCCCAAGGCGGGACAGGGCAACTTGGGGGAAAAACTGTTTTTT. Translating gives CAWSPKAGQGNLGEKLFF.

This clone was counted once. This chain joins TRBV19 and TRBJ1-5, with D hard to call. V dropped 0 bases and J dropped 4 bases, with 7 bases sitting between them. Germline CDR1 is LNHDA and CDR2 is SQIVND (reference sequence). The CDR3 sequence is 14 residues long. The CDR3 bases are TGTGCCAGTAGTATAGATCCCGATAATCAGCCCCAGCATTTT. It is translated as CASSIDPDNQPQHF.

The chain employs TRBV19 and TRBJ2-7; 12 positions match TRBD1. Germline V lookup: CDR1 LNHDA, CDR2 SQIVND (reference sequence). The V and J ends lost 5 bases and 1 base, in that order; junction bases with no gene match: 12. This CDR3 is built from 18 residues. CDR3 sequence (DNA): TGTGCCAGTAGTCCAAGGTTGGGACAGGGGGCAGTTTCCTACGAGCAGTACTTC. This codes for CASSPRLGQGAVSYEQYF.